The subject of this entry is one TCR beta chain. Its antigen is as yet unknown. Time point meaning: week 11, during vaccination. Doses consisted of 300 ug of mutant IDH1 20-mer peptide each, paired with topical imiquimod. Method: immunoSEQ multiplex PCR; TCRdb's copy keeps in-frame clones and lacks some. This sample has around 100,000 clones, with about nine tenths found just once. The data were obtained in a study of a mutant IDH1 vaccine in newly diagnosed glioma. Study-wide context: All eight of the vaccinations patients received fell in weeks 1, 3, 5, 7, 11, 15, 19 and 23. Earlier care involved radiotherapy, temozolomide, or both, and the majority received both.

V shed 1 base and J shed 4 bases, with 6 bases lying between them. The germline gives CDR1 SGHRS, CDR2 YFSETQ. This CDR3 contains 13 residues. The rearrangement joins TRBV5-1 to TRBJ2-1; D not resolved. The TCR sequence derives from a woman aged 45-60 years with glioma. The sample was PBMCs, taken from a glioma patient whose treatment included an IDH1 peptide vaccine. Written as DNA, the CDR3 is TGCGCCAGCAGCTTGATGCAGTACAATGAGCAGTTCTTC. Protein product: CASSLMQYNEQFF.